This TCR beta chain was observed in a study of shared clonotypes between healthy human individuals. Study results and caveats: Sampling covered blood only; tissue repertoires likely differ.

The authors loaded approximately 220 ng DNA, around 30,000 T cell genomes, into sorted-subset replicate PCRs. Data came from immunoSEQ multiplex PCR; TCRdb stores just in-frame clones and leaves some out. The repertoire includes 2 million to 3 million clones, approximately 94% of them detected once, and 0.36% sits in the top ten. V was trimmed by 5 bases and J by 7 bases, leaving 11 bases between them. Germline CDR1 and CDR2: SGHVS and FNYEAQ. This CDR3 is built from 13 residues. In the case of this clone: The antigen is unknown.

The sample comprised naive CD4+ T cells from PBMCs. Subset indicated: CD45RA+ positively selected. This chain uses TRBV7-6 with TRBJ1-4; maybe TRBD1 (5 bases). The TCR originated in a man aged 18 to 35 in good health. Some clones in this sample may be carry-over from other donors' samples. The CDR3 here is CASSARGSEKLFF. In nucleotides, the CDR3 is TGTGCCAGCAGCGCCCGGGGGAGTGAAAAACTGTTTTTT. Filled out from reference TRBV7-6 and TRBJ1-4, the complete variable domain reads GAGVSQSPRYKVTKRGQDVALRCDPISGHVSLYWYRQALGQGPEFLTYFNYEAQQDKSGLPNDRFSAERPEGSISTLTIQRTEQRDSAMYRCASSARGSEKLFFGSGTQLSVL.